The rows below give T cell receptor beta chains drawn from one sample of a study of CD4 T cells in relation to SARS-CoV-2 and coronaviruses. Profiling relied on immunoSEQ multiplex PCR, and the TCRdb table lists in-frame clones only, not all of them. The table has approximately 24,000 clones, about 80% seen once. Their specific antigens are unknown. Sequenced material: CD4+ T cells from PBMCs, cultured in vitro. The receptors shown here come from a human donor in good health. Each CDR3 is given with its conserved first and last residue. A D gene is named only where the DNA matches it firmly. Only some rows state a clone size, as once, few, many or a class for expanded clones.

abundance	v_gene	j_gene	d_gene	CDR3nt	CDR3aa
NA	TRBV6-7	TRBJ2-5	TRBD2	TGTGCCAGCAGTTACTCAATCAGGGAGACTAGCGACCGAGAACCCCAAGAGACCCAGTACTTC	CASSYSIRETSDREPQETQYF
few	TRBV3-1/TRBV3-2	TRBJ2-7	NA	TGTGCCAGCAGCCTCAACTACGAGCAGTACTTC	CASSLNYEQYF
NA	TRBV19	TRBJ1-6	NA	TGTGCCAGTAGTATGCGACCGCCAGGATCACCCCTCCACTTT	CASSMRPPGSPLHF
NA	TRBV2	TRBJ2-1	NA	TGTGCCAGCAGTGAAGTCGGGGGTCCGTTAGAGCAGTTCTTC	CASSEVGGPLEQFF
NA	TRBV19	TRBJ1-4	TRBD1	TGTGCCAGTACCGCTAAGGGACAGGGAGGAGAAAAACTGTTTTTT	CASTAKGQGGEKLFF
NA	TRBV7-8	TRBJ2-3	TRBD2	TGTGCCAGCAGCTTAGCGAGGTCTAGCGGGAGTGATACGCAGTATTTT	CASSLARSSGSDTQYF
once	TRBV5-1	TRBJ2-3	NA	TGCGCCAGTCGAGAGAGCACAGATACGCAGTATTTT	CASRESTDTQYF
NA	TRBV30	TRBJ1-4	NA	TGTGCCTGGACAAGGAGCTCAAGTGAAAAACTGTTTTTT	CAWTRSSSEKLFF
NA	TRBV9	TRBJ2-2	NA	TGTGCCAGCAGCCCCCAGATAGATCCCTCCACCGGGGAGCTGTTTTTT	CASSPQIDPSTGELFF
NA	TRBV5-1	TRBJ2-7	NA	TGCGCCAGCAGCTTGGGACAGACGGCCGCCTACGAGCAGTACTTC	CASSLGQTAAYEQYF
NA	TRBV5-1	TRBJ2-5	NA	TGCGCCAGCAGCCACGGCCAAGAGACCCAGTACTTC	CASSHGQETQYF
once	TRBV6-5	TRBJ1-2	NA	TGTGCCAGCAGCCGGCCCTCTAACTATGGCTACACCTTC	CASSRPSNYGYTF
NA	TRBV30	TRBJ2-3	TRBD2	TGTGCCTGGAGTGTTCAGGCTAGCGGTCTTACGCAGTATTTT	CAWSVQASGLTQYF
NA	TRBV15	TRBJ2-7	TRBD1	TGTGCCACCAGCACAGGGGGCGCGTACGAGCAGTACTTC	CATSTGGAYEQYF